This entry concerns a single TCR beta chain. Its antigen specificity is not known. Per-base quality was not reported, and no clone a single base away is much larger than it. The sample belongs to a study of shared clonotypes between healthy human individuals (TCRdb year 2020). Regarding the study in general: A couple of women and a few men aged 18 to 49 years were included in the cohort. For each donor, CD4 naive and CD4 memory were each run on three plates, CD8 naive on two plates, and CD8 memory on one plate. Blood TCR repertoires of about five healthy adults were deeply sequenced to estimate repertoire size and the extent of clonotype sharing between individuals. Libraries were prepared and TCR repertoires were sequenced by different laboratories using diverse techniques, in order to increase sequencing depth and limit assay-specific biases. Each donor's leukapheresis produced roughly between roughly 0.85 and 10 billion PBMCs.

Using the deep immunoSEQ assay, TCR CDR3 regions were amplified from genomic DNA by multiplex PCR. Extracted genomic DNA from each cell subset was distributed evenly across all wells of several immunoSEQ 96-well plates, and each plate was treated as a replicate. For sorted subsets, about 220 ng of genomic DNA, equivalent to 25,000 to 35,000 T cell genomes, went into each replicate PCR. Purified libraries were measured with a Qubit 3.0 fluorometer, size-checked on a Bioanalyzer 2100, and measured again with the KAPA Library Quantification kit. Each immunoSEQ 96-well plate was sequenced on its own single-read 150-cycle Illumina NextSeq 550 flow cell. The paper's processing steps were these. Because the immunoSEQ output included only junctional sequences and no quality scores, the filtering could not be the same as the filtering used for full-length reads. Sequences were annotated with PyIR, a Python wrapper for IgBLAST v1.9, and V/J genes and CDR3 were assigned using IMGT germline references. Reads with weak V/J assignments (E-value above 1e-6), missing CDR3, stop codons, out-of-frame junctions, or ambiguous translated residues were removed. A V3J clonotype was defined by an identical inferred V gene, J gene, and CDR3 amino acid sequence. The percentage overlap between two repertoires was calculated by dividing the number of shared unique clonotypes by the size of the smaller repertoire. RTK rarefaction, the Chao1 estimator, and Recon v2.1 estimates of unobserved clonotypes were used to assess repertoire richness. Generation probabilities were computed with OLGA for all TCRbeta clonotypes obtained by the gDNA method from four donors. TCRdb provides this immuneACCESS table in a form limited to in-frame rearrangements. Some clones are lacking; in checked studies, under half of them reflect an unresolved V gene, and why the rest are absent is not known. V, J and clone size are taken as reported in that table, and D and trimming were inferred from the DNA itself. This sample gives 800,000 to 1,200,000 clones in total; 78% of them show up just once. 0.5% to 0.6% of the sample comes from the top ten.

Healthy HIV-negative adults with no recently reported acute infections or vaccinations were included as donors. Only Caucasian adults living in Nashville, Tennessee, USA were represented among the donors. Magnetic negative selection was used to enrich CD4+ T cells, after which naive cells were positively selected on CD45RA and the negative fraction became the memory subset. Blood was obtained by leukapheresis, after which PBMCs were separated by Ficoll-Histopaque density gradient centrifugation and cryopreserved in liquid nitrogen vapor phase. Purity and quantity of every magnetically sorted T cell population were checked by analytical flow cytometry. Genomic DNA was isolated from every sorted fraction and measured by UV absorbance on a Nanodrop 2000c. Here is what the overall study found, with its caveats: Pairwise subsampling indicated that sequencing depth was expected to affect the degree of clonotype sharing among donors. Sharing across a few donors was observed for approximately 5% of naive CD4, over 3% of naive CD8, roughly 2.3% of memory CD4, and roughly 0.43% of memory CD8 clonotypes. Clonotypes shared by all four sorted-subset donors showed higher generation probabilities than non-shared clonotypes. Incomplete sequencing was indicated by rarefaction of sorted-subset datasets, despite the large sequencing depth. Larger estimated clonotype richness was generally found for naive subsets than for memory subsets. Because the study included only a small number of donors, the genetic and exposure-history diversity represented was limited. Sampling was restricted to blood, and TCR repertoires in tissues likely differ from the TCR repertoires found in blood.

CDR1 SGDLS and CDR2 YYNGEE were looked up in the germline V gene. V is clipped by 1 base and J by 8 bases, and the sequence between their germline boundaries is 15 bases long. The CDR3 covers 14 residues, taking in both the cysteine and the phenylalanine. CDR3 DNA only is kept here, 42 bases in frame from base 1. Sample: memory CD4+ T cells from PBMCs. The label giving this sample's cell subset or site can be read as: CD45RA-negative fraction. This TCR was recovered from a man younger than 35 in good health. Some clones in this sample may be carry-over from other donors' samples. The V gene is TRBV9 and the J gene is TRBJ2-5; the D element might be TRBD1 or TRBD2, as each aligns at 5 bases. The bases read TGTGCCAGCAGCGTATATGGGGACCTTGAAACCCAGTACTTC. Translation gives CASSVYGDLETQYF.